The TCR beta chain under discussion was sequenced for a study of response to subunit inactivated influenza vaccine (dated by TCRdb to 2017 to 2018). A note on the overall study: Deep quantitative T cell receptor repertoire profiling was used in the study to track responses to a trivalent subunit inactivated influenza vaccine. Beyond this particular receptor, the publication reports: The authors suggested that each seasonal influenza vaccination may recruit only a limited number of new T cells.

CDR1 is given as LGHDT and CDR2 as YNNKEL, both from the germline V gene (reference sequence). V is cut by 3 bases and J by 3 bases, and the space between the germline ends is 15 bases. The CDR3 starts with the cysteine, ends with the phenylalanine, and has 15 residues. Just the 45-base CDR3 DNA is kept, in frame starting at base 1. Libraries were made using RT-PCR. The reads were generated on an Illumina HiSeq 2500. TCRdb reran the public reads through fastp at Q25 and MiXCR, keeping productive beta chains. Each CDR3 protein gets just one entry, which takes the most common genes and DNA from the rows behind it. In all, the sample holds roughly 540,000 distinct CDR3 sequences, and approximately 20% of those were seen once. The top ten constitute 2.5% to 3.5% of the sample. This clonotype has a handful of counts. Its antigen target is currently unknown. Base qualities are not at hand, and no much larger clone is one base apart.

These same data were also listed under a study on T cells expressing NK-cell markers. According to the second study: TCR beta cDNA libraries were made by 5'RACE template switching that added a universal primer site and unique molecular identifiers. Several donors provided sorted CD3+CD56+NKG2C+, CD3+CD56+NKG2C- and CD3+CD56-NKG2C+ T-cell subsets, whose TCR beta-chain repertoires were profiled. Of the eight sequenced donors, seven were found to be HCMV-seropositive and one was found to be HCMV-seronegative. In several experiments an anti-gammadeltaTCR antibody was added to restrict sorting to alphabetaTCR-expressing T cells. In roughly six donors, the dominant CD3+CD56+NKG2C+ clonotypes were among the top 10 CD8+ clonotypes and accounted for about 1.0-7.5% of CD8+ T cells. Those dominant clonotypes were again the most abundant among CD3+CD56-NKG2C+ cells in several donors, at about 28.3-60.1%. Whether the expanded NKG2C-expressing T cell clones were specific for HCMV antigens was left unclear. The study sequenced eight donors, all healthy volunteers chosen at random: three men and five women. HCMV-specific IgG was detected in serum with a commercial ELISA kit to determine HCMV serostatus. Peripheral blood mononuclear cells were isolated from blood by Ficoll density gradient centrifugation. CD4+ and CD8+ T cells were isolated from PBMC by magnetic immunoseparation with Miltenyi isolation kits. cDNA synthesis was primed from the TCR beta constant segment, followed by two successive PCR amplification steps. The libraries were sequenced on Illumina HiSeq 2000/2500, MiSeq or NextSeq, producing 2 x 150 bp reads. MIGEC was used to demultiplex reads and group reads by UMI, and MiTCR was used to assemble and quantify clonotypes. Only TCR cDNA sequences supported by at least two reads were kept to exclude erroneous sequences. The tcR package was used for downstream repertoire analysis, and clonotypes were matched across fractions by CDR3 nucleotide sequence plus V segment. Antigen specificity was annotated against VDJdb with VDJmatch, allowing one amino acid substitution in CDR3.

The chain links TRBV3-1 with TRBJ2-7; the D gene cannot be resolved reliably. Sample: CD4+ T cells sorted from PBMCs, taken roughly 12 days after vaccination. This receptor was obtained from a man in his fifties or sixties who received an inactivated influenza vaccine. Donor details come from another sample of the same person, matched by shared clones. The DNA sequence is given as TGTGCCAGCAGCCATCATCTGACAAGAAACTACGAGCAGTACTTC. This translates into CASSHHLTRNYEQYF.